This TCR beta chain originates from a study of neurological immune-mediated disorders. CDR3 size: 14 residues. Germline values: CDR1 MNHEY, CDR2 SVGAGI. V was pared by 6 bases and J by 6 bases, with 17 bases between. Only a few counts were recorded for this clonotype. TCRdb fed the 5' RACE reads into MiXCR, producing one record per CDR3 protein. The sample comprises tens of thousands of distinct CDR3 sequences, 20% to 30% of which are singletons, and roughly a quarter rests with the top ten. The clonotype originates from a woman in her 70s in good health. The sample comprised PBMCs. The chain recombines TRBV6-5 with TRBJ1-1; D perhaps matches TRBD1 (5 bases). The CDR3 loop is CASSNTGGPAEAFF. The DNA of the CDR3 is TGTGCCAGCAGCAATACGGGGGGACCCGCTGAAGCTTTCTTT.